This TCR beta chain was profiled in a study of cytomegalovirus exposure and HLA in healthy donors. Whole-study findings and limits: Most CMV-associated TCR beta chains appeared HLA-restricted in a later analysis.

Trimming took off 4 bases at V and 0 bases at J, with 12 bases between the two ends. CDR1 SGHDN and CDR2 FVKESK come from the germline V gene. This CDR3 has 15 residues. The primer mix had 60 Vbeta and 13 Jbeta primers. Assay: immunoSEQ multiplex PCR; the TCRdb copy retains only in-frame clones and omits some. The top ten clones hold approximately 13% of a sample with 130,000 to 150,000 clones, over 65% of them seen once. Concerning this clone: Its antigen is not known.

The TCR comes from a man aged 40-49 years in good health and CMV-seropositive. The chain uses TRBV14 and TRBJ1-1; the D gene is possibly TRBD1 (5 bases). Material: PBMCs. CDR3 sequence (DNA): TGTGCCAGCAGCCTTAACGGGGGGGTGAACACTGAAGCTTTCTTT. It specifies CASSLNGGVNTEAFF.